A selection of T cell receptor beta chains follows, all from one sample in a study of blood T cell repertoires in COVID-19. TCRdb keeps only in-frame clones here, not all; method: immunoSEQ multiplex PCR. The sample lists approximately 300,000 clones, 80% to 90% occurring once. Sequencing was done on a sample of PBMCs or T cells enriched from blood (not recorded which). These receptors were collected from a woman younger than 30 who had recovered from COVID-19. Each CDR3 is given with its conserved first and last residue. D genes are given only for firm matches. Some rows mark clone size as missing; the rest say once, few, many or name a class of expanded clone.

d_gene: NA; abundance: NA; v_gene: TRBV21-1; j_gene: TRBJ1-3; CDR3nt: TGTGCCAGCAGCAAGACAGGGGGTCCGGGAAACACCATATATTTT; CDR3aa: CASSKTGGPGNTIYF
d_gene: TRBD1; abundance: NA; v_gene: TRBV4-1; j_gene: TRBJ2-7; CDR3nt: TGCGCCAGCAGCGAACGCCCGGGACAGGGAATGTCCCCTTACGAGCAGTACTTC; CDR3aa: CASSERPGQGMSPYEQYF
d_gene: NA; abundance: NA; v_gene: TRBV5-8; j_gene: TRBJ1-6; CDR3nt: TGTGCCAGCAGCTCCTCCGGGACTTATAATTCACCCCTCCACTTT; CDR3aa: CASSSSGTYNSPLHF
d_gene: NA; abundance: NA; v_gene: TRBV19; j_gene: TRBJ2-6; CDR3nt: TGTGCCAGTCGCAGGGGGGCCAACGTCCTGACTTTC; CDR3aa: CASRRGANVLTF
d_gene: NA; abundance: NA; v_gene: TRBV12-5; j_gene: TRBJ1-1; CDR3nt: TGTGCTAGTGGTTTGTCCCGGGACCCGGGGGTCCTTGAAGCTTTCTTT; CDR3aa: CASGLSRDPGVLEAFF
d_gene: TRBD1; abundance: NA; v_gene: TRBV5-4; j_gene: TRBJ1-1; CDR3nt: TGTGCCAGCAGCCGCGGACAGGGAACGGGCACTGAAGCTTTCTTT; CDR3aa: CASSRGQGTGTEAFF
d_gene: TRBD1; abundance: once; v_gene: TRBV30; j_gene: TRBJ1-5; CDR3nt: TGTGCCTGGAGTGGGACAGGGGTGAGTCAGCCCCAGCATTTT; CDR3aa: CAWSGTGVSQPQHF
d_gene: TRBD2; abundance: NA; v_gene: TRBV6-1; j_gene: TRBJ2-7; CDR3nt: TGTGCCAGCAGTGAAAGTCGGGGGGGCGCCATTTCCCGGGAGCAGTACTTC; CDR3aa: CASSESRGGAISREQYF
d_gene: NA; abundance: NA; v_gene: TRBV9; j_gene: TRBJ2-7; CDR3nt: TGTGCCAGCAGCGAGGGGGGAGGGACCTACGAGCAGTACTTC; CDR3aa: CASSEGGGTYEQYF
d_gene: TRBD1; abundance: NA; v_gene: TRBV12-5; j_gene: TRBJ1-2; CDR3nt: TGTGCTAGTGGTTTGGGACAGGGAAACTATGGCTACACCTTC; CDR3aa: CASGLGQGNYGYTF
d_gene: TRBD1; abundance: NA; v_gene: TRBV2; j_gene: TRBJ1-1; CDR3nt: TGTGCCAGCAGTGAAAGGGGGCCGAGGGCTGAAGCTTTCTTT; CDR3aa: CASSERGPRAEAFF
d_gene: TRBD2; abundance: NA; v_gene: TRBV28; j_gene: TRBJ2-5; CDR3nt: TGTGCCAGCAGTCCCCAATTGGCGGGAGGGCCCGAGACCCAGTACTTC; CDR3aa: CASSPQLAGGPETQYF
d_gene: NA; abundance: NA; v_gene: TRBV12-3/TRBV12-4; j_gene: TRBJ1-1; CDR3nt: TGTGCCAGTGGAGCGGGGGAGGCTTTCTTT; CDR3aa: CASGAGEAFF
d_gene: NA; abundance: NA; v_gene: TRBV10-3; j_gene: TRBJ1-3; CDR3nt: TGTGCCATCAGTGAAGGGGCCGAGGCTGGAAACACCATATATTTT; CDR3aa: CAISEGAEAGNTIYF
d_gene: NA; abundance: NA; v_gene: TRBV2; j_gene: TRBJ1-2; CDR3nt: TGTGCCAGCAGTACGACAGTTAGCGGCGGCTACACCTTC; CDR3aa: CASSTTVSGGYTF
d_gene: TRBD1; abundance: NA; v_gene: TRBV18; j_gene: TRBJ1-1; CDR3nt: TGTGCCAGCTCACGGAGACAGGGCGAGTGGGAAGCTTTCTTT; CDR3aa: CASSRRQGEWEAFF
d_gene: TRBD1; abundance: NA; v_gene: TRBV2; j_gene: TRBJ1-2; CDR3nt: TGTGCCAGCAGAAAGACAGGGGTCGGCTATGGCTACACCTTC; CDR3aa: CASRKTGVGYGYTF
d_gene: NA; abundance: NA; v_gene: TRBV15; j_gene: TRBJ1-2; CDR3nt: TGTGCCACCAGCAGAGATCGGAGGGCTCGGGGCTACACCTTC; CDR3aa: CATSRDRRARGYTF
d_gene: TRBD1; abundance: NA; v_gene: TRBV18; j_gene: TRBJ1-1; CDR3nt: TGTGCCAGCTCACCACTAGGACAGGGGGATTCTGTCACTGAAGCTTTCTTT; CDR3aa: CASSPLGQGDSVTEAFF
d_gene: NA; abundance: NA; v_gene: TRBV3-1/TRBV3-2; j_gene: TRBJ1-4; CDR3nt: TGTGCCAGCAGAGCAAAGAATGAAAAACTGTTTTTT; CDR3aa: CASRAKNEKLFF
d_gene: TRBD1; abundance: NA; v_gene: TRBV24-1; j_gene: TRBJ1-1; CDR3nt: TGTGCCACCAGTGACCCCCTTTGGACAGGGGGCTTCGATATTTTCGCTGAAGCTTTCTTT; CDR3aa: CATSDPLWTGGFDIFAEAFF
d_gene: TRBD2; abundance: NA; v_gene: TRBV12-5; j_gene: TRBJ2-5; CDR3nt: TGTGCTAGTGGTTTGGTAATACCCCTTTTTAGCGGGGCACGGGGAGAGACCCAGTACTTC; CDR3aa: CASGLVIPLFSGARGETQYF
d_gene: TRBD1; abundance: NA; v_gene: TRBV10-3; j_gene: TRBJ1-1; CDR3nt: TGTGCCATCAGGAGGACAGGGGGAGAAACTGAAGCTTTCTTT; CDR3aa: CAIRRTGGETEAFF
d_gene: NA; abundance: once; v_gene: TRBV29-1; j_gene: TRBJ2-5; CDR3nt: TGCAGCGTTGAAAGGCGGGTCGGGGGTTCCCAGTACTTC; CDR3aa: CSVERRVGGSQYF